This passage covers 22 T cell receptor beta chains from one sample sequenced in a study of memory CD4+ T cells and cytomegalovirus serostatus. Sequencing was performed with immunoSEQ multiplex PCR; in TCRdb, only in-frame clones are kept and a portion is missing. The sample comprises about 82,000 clones, roughly 80% of which are singletons, and around 0.78% rests with the top ten. The sort gate was single viable CD3+CD4+CD8-CD45RO+ cells for memory CD4+ T cells. Sequencing was performed on memory CD4+ T cells from blood. The receptors derive from an adult in good health and CMV-seronegative.

This clone was seen a handful of times. The V and J genes are TRBV5-1 and TRBJ2-5; 7 nucleotides agree with TRBD2. The V gene end was trimmed by 3 bases and the J gene end by 2 bases; junction bases not matched to a gene: 1. The CDR3 consists of 13 residues. CDR1 and CDR2 from the germline V gene are SGHRS and YFSETQ. The CDR3: CASSWGLQETQYF. The CDR3 bases are TGCGCCAGCAGCTGGGGACTACAAGAGACCCAGTACTTC.

This chain's CDR3 is CASSLNSGRGPQHF. The CDR3 bases are TGTGCCAGCAGTTTAAATAGCGGACGTGGGCCCCAGCATTTT. The genes are TRBV27 and TRBJ1-5; D ambiguous. CDR3 length: 14 residues. The V and J ends lost 2 bases and 9 bases respectively, with 14 bases between them. CDR1 is MNHEY and CDR2 is SMNVEV in the germline V gene (reference sequence).

The CDR3 is CATSRAKSTGGLLSYEQYF. The CDR3, as DNA: TGTGCCACCAGCAGAGCGAAGAGTACAGGGGGCCTCCTCTCCTACGAGCAGTACTTC. This chain joins TRBV15 and TRBJ2-7, with 9 bases matching TRBD1. Germline loops: CDR1 LNHNV, CDR2 YYDKDF (reference sequence). This CDR3 contains 19 residues. The trim removed 1 base at V and 0 bases at J, leaving 13 bases unmatched.

The chain uses TRBV6-5 and TRBJ1-4; 8 nucleotides align to TRBD1. The CDR3 covers 15 residues. The V gene's germline CDR1 is MNHEY and CDR2 SVGAGI. V was clipped by 5 bases and J by 7 bases; unmatched bases: 9. This CDR3 reads CASSRTRGLVEKLFF. The CDR3, as DNA: TGTGCCAGCAGTAGAACCAGGGGGCTAGTTGAAAAACTGTTTTTT.

This sequence joins TRBV10-3 and TRBJ1-6; TRBD1 might be the D (5 bases). The length of the CDR3 is 13 residues. Trimming removed 10 bases at V and 3 bases at J, with 10 bases between. Germline assignment: CDR1 ENHRY and CDR2 SYGVKD. Here the CDR3 reads CATRDSYNSPLHF. DNA of the CDR3: TGTGCCACGCGCGACAGCTATAATTCACCCCTCCACTTT.

The V and J genes are TRBV7-3 and TRBJ1-1, with 7 bases fitting TRBD1. CDR3 length: 13 residues. V lost 4 bases and J lost 3; bases outside the gene matches: 2. The germline CDR1 and CDR2 sequences are SGHTA and FQGTGA. The CDR3 bases are TGTGCCAGCAGCTCCCAGGGGGACACTGAAGCTTTCTTT. Its protein is CASSSQGDTEAFF.

V gene TRBV9 combines with J gene TRBJ1-2, with 9 nucleotides matching TRBD1. Germline lookup yields CDR1 SGDLS and CDR2 YYNGEE. The CDR3 is 14 residues long. V dropped 1 base and J dropped 6; count of bases not matched to a gene: 4. This chain's CDR3 is CASSVSRTGDGYTF. In nucleotides, the CDR3 is TGTGCCAGCAGCGTATCGAGGACAGGGGATGGCTACACCTTC. The variable domain in full, with the rest retrieved from reference TRBV9 and TRBJ1-2, is DSGVTQTPKHLITATGQRVTLRCSPRSGDLSVYWYQQSLDQGLQFLIQYYNGEERAKGNILERFSAQQFPDLHSELNLSSLELGDSALYFCASSVSRTGDGYTFGSGTRLTVV.

The V and J genes are TRBV28 and TRBJ2-7, with 11 bases identical to TRBD2. There are 15 residues in the CDR3. CDR1 is MDHEN and CDR2 is SYDVKM in the germline V gene. The trim removed 6 bases at V and 5 bases at J, leaving 9 bases unmatched. The CDR3 protein is CASSPAGTSGDEQYF. The CDR3, as DNA: TGTGCCAGCAGCCCGGCCGGGACTAGCGGAGACGAGCAGTACTTC.

This clone was seen only once. This rearrangement joins TRBV5-1 to TRBJ1-3; D gene uncertain. Germline-derived CDR1 and CDR2 are SGHRS and YFSETQ. This CDR3 spans 15 amino acids. Trimming took 0 bases from V and 2 from J, leaving 9 bases between them. This chain's CDR3 is CASSLGNLAGNTIYF. The CDR3 coding sequence is TGCGCCAGCAGCTTGGGCAATTTAGCTGGAAACACCATATATTTT.

The chain links TRBV11-1 to TRBJ1-2, with D unclear. Germline lookup yields CDR1 SGHAT and CDR2 FQDESV (reference sequence). V gave up 4 bases and J gave up 0 bases, with 12 bases separating them. The CDR3 extends over 15 amino acids. The DNA of the CDR3 is TGTGCCAGCAGCTCCTTCTGGGGAGCTAACTATGGCTACACCTTC. This gives the protein CASSSFWGANYGYTF.

The CDR3 DNA reads as TGTGCCAGCAGCCCTGCGGTGACAGGAGCCTCGGTTGGCTACACCTTC. Its translation: CASSPAVTGASVGYTF. The V gene is TRBV4-2, the J gene TRBJ1-2, with D possibly TRBD1 on 6 matching bases. Germline CDR1 LGHNA, CDR2 YNFKEQ. The CDR3 sequence is 16 residues long. Between the trimmed V and J ends, which lost 4 bases and 7 bases, there was a span of 22 bases.

The V and J genes are TRBV10-3 and TRBJ2-7; the D gene is possibly TRBD1 (6 bases). V lost 4 bases to trimming and J lost 5 bases, with 6 bases between them. The CDR3 length is 11 residues. CDR1 is ENHRY and CDR2 is SYGVKD in the germline V gene. The CDR3 spells CAISGTDEQYF. CDR3 nucleotides: TGTGCCATCAGTGGGACAGACGAGCAGTACTTC.

This chain links TRBV6-1 with TRBJ1-1; 12 bases match TRBD1. CDR1 and CDR2 (germline): MNHNS, SASEGT. The CDR3 is 19 amino acids. With 4 bases clipped from V and 3 bases from J, the junction kept 15 bases outside the gene matches. The CDR3 is CASSGRDRGRVVKDTEAFF. CDR3 nucleotides: TGTGCCAGCAGTGGCCGGGACAGGGGGCGAGTGGTAAAAGACACTGAAGCTTTCTTT.

The chain employs TRBV10-3 and TRBJ2-3, with a tentative D call TRBD2 (5 bases). CDR3 length: 12 residues. Germline CDR1 is ENHRY and CDR2 is SYGVKD. V was cut by 8 bases and J by 9 bases, with 15 bases left in between. CDR3 region: CAIASEGPTQYF. The CDR3 DNA follows: TGTGCCATCGCGAGCGAGGGCCCAACGCAGTATTTT.

This chain joins TRBV2 and TRBJ2-5; 7 bases match TRBD2. CDR3 size: 15 residues. Germline assignment: CDR1 SNHLY and CDR2 FYNNEI. V trimming: 4 bases; J trimming: 3 bases; junction bases outside the gene matches: 8. DNA of the CDR3: TGTGCCAGCAGTGTTCGCCGGGGGGACGAAGAGACCCAGTACTTC. It yields the protein CASSVRRGDEETQYF.

This clone showed up just once. This rearrangement joins TRBV9 to TRBJ2-5; the match to TRBD2 covers 11 bases. With V trimmed by 0 bases and J by 5 bases, 0 bases remained unmatched. Germline CDR1 reads SGDLS; CDR2 reads YYNGEE. The CDR3 totals 14 residues. In nucleotides, the CDR3 is TGTGCCAGCAGCGTAGGACTAGCGGGGGAGACCCAGTACTTC. Translating gives CASSVGLAGETQYF.

The chain has TRBV11-2 and TRBJ1-1; D might be TRBD1 (6 bases). CDR3 size: 13 residues. Germline values: CDR1 SGHAT, CDR2 FQNNGV. Between the trimmed V and J ends, which lost 5 bases and 8 bases, there was a span of 15 bases. CDR3 residues: CASSPTGAGEAFF. CDR3 DNA: TGTGCCAGCAGCCCCACGGGGGCAGGAGAAGCTTTCTTT.

V and J are TRBV2 and TRBJ1-5; 7 bases are shared with TRBD1. The CDR3 runs to 15 residues. The ends lost 4 bases at V and 5 bases at J; junction bases unmatched: 8. Per germline, CDR1 SNHLY and CDR2 FYNNEI. CDR3 DNA: TGTGCCAGCAGTGGACTCCGGACAGGCGATCAGCCCCAGCATTTT. This codes for CASSGLRTGDQPQHF. Combining the CDR3 with reference TRBV2 and TRBJ1-5 gives the whole variable domain EPEVTQTPSHQVTQMGQEVILRCVPISNHLYFYWYRQILGQKVEFLVSFYNNEISEKSEIFDDQFSVERPDGSNFTLKIRSTKLEDSAMYFCASSGLRTGDQPQHFGDGTRLSIL.

J is TRBJ2-2 and V is TRBV9, with 10 bases matching TRBD2. Germline V gives CDR1 SGDLS, CDR2 YYNGEE. V dropped 3 bases and J dropped 0; count of bases not matched to a gene: 2. The CDR3 consists of 16 residues. CDR3 sequence reads: CASSGTSGANTGELFF. The CDR3 nucleotides are TGTGCCAGCAGCGGGACTAGCGGTGCGAACACCGGGGAGCTGTTTTTT.

CDR3 in DNA: TGTGCCAGTAGTAGCCAGGGGCCCACTGAAGCTTTCTTT. This translates into CASSSQGPTEAFF. The chain carries TRBV19 and TRBJ1-1; possible D gene TRBD1, 6 bases. V was clipped by 4 bases and J by 4 bases, with 10 bases between them. CDR3 length: 13 residues. Per germline, CDR1 LNHDA and CDR2 SQIVND (reference sequence).

CDR3 DNA: TGTGCCTGGAGTGTAAGGGAGGATAATGAGCAGTTCTTC. As protein: CAWSVREDNEQFF. V usage is TRBV30 and J usage is TRBJ2-1; weak D call: TRBD2 (6 bases). The CDR3 is 13 amino acids. Trimming cost V 0 bases and J 7 bases, with 10 bases left between them. Germline assignment: CDR1 GTSNPN and CDR2 SVGIG (reference sequence).

The J gene is TRBJ1-1, the V gene TRBV18; 8 bases align to TRBD1. CDR3 length equals 16 residues. The germline V gene has CDR1 KGHSH and CDR2 LQKENI. V was clipped by 2 bases and J by 0 bases; unmatched bases: 5. The CDR3 spells CASSPDRQGMNTEAFF. The CDR3 DNA reads TGTGCCAGCTCACCAGATCGACAGGGGATGAACACTGAAGCTTTCTTT.